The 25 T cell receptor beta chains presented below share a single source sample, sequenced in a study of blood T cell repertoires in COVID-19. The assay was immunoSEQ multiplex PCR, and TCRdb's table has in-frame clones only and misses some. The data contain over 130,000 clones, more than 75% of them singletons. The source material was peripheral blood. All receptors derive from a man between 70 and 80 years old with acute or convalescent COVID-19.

The CDR3 nucleotides are TGTGCCAGCAGCCTACCGACTAGATCGGGAGATGAGCAGTTCTTC. Amino acids: CASSLPTRSGDEQFF. The chain carries TRBV5-6 and TRBJ2-1; D is perhaps TRBD2 (6 bases). V was clipped by 4 bases and J by 8 bases, with 19 bases between them. Germline CDR1 reads SGHDT; CDR2 reads YYEEEE. The CDR3 is 15 amino acids.

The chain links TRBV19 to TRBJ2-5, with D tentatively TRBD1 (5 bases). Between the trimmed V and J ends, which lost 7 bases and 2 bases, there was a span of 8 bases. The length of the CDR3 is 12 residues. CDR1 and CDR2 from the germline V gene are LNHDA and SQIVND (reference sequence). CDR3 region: CASTAGQETQYF. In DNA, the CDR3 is TGTGCCAGTACGGCAGGGCAAGAGACCCAGTACTTC.

The CDR3 loop reads CASTRTTSGTTDTQYF. The CDR3 nucleotides are TGTGCCAGCACCCGAACCACTAGCGGGACAACAGATACGCAGTATTTT. The chain links TRBV27 to TRBJ2-3; TRBD2 aligns across 10 bases. The CDR3 extends over 16 amino acids. The germline V gene encodes CDR1 MNHEY and CDR2 SMNVEV (reference sequence). V lost 7 bases, J lost 3 bases, and 10 bases stayed unmatched.

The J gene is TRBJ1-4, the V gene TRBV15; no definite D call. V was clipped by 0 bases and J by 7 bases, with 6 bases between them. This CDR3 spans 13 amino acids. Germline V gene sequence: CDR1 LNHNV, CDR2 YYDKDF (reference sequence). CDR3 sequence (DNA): TGTGCCACCAGCAGAGACAGCGGTGAAAAACTGTTTTTT. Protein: CATSRDSGEKLFF.

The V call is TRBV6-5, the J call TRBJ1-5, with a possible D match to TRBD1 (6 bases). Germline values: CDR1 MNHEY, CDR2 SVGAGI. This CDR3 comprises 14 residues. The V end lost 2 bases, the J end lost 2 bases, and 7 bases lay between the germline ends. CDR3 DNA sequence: TGTGCCAGCAGTTACAGACAGGGCAATCAGCCCCAGCATTTT. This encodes CASSYRQGNQPQHF.

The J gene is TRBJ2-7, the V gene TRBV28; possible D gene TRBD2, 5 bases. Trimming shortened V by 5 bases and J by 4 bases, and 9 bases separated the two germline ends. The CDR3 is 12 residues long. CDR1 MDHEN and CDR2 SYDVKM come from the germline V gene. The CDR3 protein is CASSPGGYEQYF. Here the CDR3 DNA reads TGTGCCAGCAGTCCAGGAGGTTACGAGCAGTACTTC.

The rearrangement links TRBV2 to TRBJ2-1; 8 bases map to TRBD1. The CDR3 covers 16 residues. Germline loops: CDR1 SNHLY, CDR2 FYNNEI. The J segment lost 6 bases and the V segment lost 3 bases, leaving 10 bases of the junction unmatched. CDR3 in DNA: TGTGCCAGCAGTGATTCCGGGGCAGGGGGCCCCAATGAGCAGTTCTTC. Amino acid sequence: CASSDSGAGGPNEQFF.

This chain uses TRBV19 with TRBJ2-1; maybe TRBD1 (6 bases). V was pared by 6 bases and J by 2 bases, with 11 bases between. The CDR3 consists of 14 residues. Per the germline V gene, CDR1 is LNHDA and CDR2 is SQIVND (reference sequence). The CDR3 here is CASRGQTPYNEQFF. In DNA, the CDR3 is TGTGCCAGTAGGGGACAAACACCCTACAATGAGCAGTTCTTC.

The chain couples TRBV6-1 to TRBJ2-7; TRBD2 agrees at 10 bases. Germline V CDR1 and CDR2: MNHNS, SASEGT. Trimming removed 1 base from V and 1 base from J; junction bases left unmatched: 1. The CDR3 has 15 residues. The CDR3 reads CASSEGLAGSYEQYF. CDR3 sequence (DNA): TGTGCCAGCAGTGAAGGACTAGCGGGTTCCTACGAGCAGTACTTC.

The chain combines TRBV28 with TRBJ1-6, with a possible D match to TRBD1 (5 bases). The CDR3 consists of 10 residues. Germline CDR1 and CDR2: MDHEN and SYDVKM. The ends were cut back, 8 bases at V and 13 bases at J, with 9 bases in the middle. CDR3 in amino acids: CASGNRPLHF. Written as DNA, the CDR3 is TGTGCCAGCGGAAACAGGCCCCTCCACTTT.

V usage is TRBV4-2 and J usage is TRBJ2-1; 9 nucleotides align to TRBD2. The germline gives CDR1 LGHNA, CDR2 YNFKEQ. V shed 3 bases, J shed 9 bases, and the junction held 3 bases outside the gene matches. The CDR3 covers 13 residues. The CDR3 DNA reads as TGTGCCAGCAGCCACGGACTAGCGTTTGAGCAGTTCTTC. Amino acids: CASSHGLAFEQFF.

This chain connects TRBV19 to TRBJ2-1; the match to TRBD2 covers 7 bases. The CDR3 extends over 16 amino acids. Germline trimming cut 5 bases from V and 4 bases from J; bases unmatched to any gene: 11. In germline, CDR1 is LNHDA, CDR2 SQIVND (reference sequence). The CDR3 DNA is TGTGCCAGTAGTCCCCGGGGTCGCGGGGGTTACAATGAGCAGTTCTTC. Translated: CASSPRGRGGYNEQFF. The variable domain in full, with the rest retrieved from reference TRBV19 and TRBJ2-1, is DGGITQSPKYLFRKEGQNVTLSCEQNLNHDAMYWYRQDPGQGLRLIYYSQIVNDFQKGDIAEGYSVSREKKESFPLTVTSAQKNPTAFYLCASSPRGRGGYNEQFFGPGTRLTVL.

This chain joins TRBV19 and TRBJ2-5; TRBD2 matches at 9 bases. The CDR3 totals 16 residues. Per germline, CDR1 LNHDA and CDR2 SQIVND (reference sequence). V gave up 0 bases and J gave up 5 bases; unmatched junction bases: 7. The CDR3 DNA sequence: TGTGCCAGTAGTATAGATCAGAGCGGGGGGCGGGAGACCCAGTACTTC. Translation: CASSIDQSGGRETQYF.

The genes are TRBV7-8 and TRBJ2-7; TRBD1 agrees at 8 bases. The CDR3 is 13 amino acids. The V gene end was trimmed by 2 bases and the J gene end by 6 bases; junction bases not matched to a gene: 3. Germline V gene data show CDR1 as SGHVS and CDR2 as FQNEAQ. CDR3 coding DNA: TGTGCCAGCAGCTTAACACAGGGGGTCGAGCAGTACTTC. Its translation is CASSLTQGVEQYF.

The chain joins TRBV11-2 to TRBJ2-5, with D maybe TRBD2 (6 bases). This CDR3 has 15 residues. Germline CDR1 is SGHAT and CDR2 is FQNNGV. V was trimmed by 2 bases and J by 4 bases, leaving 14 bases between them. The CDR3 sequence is CASSLNPLAAETQYF. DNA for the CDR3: TGTGCCAGCAGCTTAAACCCCTTAGCGGCAGAGACCCAGTACTTC. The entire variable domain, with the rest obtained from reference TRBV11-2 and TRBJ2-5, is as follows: EAGVAQSPRYKIIEKRQSVAFWCNPISGHATLYWYQQILGQGPKLLIQFQNNGVVDDSQLPKDRFSAERLKGVDSTLKIQPAKLEDSAVYLCASSLNPLAAETQYFGPGTRLLVL.

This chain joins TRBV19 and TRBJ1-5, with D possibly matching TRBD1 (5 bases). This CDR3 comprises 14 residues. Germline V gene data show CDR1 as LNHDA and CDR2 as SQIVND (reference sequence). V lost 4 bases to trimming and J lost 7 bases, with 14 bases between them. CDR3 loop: CASSSGARVQPQHF. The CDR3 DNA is TGTGCCAGTAGTAGTGGGGCACGGGTACAGCCCCAGCATTTT.

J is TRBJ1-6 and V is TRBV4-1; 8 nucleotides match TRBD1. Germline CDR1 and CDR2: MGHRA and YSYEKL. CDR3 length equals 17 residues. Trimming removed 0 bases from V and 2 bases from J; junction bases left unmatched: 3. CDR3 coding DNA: TGCGCCAGCAGCCAAGACCGGACAGGGACCTATAATTCACCCCTCCACTTT. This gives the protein CASSQDRTGTYNSPLHF.

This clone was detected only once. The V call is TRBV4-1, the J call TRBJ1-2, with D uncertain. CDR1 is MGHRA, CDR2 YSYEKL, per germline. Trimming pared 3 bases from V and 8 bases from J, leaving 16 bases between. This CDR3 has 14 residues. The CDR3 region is CASSQPGQILGYTF. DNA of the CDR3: TGCGCCAGCAGCCAGCCGGGTCAGATCTTGGGCTACACCTTC.

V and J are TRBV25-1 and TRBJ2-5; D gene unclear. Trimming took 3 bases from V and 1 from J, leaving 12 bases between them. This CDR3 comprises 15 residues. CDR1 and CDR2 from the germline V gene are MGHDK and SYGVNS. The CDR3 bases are TGTGCCAGCAGTGAGCGGAAATCCACCCAAGAGACCCAGTACTTC. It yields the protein CASSERKSTQETQYF.

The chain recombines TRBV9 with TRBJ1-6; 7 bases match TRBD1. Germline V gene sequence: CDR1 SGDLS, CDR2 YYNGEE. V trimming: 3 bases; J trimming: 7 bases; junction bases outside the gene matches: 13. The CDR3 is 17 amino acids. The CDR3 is CASSALSGTERNSPLHF. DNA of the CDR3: TGTGCCAGCAGCGCCCTTTCCGGGACAGAGAGAAATTCACCCCTCCACTTT.

The CDR3 nucleotides are TGTGCCAGTAGTGGGACAGTTGGTCAGGGCTACACCTTC. It encodes CASSGTVGQGYTF. The chain has TRBV19 and TRBJ1-2; 7 nucleotides match TRBD1. CDR1 LNHDA and CDR2 SQIVND come from the germline V gene (reference sequence). The J segment lost 8 bases and the V segment lost 5 bases, leaving 8 bases of the junction unmatched. The CDR3 consists of 13 residues.

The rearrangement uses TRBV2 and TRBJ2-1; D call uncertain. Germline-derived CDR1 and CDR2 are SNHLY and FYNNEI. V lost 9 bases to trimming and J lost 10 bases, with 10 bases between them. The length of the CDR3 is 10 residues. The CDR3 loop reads CARPPREQFF. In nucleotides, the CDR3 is TGTGCCAGACCACCCAGGGAGCAGTTCTTC.

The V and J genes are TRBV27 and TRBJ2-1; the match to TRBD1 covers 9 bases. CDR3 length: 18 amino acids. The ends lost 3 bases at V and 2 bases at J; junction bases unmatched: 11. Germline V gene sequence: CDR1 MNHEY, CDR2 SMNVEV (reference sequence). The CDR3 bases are TGTGCCAGCAGTTTGAACAGGGGGCAGGCCTTGGCCTACAATGAGCAGTTCTTC. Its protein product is CASSLNRGQALAYNEQFF.

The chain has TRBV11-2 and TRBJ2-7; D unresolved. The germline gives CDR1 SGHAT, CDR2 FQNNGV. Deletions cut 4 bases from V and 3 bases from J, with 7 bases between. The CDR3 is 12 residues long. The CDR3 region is CASSSQRYEQYF. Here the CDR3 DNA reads TGTGCCAGCAGCTCTCAGCGCTACGAGCAGTACTTC.

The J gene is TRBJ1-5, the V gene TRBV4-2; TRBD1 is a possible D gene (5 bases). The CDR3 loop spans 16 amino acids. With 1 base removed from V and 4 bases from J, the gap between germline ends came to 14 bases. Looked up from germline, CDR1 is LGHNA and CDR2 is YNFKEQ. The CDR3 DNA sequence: TGTGCCAGCAGCCAAGGGATGTCGGGGGGAAATCAGCCCCAGCATTTT. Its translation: CASSQGMSGGNQPQHF.